This TCR beta chain was sequenced during a study of blood T cell repertoires in COVID-19. Germline lookup yields CDR1 KGHSH and CDR2 LQKENI. This CDR3 spans 13 amino acids. After removal of 5 bases from V and 6 bases from J, the junction contained 5 bases not matched to a gene. TCRdb's copy holds only in-frame clones and misses some; the assay was immunoSEQ multiplex PCR. Counted here are over 60,000 clones, about 88% occurring once; the ten biggest clones make up roughly 2.6%. The sample taken for sequencing was peripheral blood. This receptor was identified in a man between 65 and 80 years old with active or convalescent COVID-19. V and J are TRBV18 and TRBJ1-1; 8 bases agree with TRBD1. For the CDR3, the DNA is TGTGCCAGCTCATCTCTACAGGGGGCTGAAGCTTTCTTT. It specifies CASSSLQGAEAFF.